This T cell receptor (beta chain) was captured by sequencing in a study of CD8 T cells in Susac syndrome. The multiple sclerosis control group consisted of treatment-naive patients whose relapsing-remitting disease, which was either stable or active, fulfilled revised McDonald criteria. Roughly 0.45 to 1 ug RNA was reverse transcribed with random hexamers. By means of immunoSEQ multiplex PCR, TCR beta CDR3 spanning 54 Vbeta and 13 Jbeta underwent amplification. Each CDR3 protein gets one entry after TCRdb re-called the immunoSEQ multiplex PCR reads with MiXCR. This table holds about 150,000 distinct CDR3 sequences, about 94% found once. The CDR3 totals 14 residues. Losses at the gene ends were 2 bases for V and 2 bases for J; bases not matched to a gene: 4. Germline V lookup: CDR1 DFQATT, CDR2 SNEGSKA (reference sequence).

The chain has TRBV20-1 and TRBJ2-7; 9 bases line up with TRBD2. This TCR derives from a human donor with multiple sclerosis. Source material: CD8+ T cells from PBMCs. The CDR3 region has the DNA TGCAGTGCTAGAACGCTAGCGGGGACCTACGAGCAGTACTTC. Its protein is CSARTLAGTYEQYF.